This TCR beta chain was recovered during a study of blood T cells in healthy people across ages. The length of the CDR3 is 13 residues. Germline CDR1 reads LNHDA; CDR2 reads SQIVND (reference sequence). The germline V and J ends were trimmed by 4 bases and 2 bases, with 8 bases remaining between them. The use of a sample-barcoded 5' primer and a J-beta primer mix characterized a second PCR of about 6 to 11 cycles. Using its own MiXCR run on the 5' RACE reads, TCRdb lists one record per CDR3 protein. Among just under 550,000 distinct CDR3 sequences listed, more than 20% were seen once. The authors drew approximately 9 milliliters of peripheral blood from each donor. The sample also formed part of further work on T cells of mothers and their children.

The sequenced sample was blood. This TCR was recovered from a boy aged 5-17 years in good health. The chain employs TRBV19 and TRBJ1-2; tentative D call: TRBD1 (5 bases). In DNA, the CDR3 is TGTGCCAGTAGTACGACAGAGAACTATGGCTACACCTTC. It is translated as CASSTTENYGYTF.